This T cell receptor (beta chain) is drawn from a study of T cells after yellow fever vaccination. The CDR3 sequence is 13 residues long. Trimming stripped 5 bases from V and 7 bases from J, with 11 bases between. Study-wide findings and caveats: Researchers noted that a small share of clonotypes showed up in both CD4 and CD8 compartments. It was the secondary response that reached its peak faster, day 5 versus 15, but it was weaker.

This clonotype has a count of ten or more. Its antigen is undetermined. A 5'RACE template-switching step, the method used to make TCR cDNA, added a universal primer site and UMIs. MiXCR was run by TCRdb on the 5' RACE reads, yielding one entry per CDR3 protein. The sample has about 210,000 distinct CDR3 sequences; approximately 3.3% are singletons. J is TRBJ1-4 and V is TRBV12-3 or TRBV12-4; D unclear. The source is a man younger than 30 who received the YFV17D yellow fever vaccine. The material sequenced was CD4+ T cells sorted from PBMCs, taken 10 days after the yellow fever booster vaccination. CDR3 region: CASSPSLPEKLFF. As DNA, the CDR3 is TGTGCCAGCAGTCCAAGCCTCCCTGAAAAACTGTTTTTT.